Below are 8 T cell receptor beta chains sequenced from a single sample in a study of neurological immune-mediated disorders (dated by TCRdb to between 2019 and 2020). Libraries came from 5' RACE. The sequencing machine was an Illumina HiSeq 2500. Starting from the raw public reads, TCRdb applied fastp trimming at Q25, assembled clones with MiXCR and retained in-frame beta chains. All rows with the same CDR3 protein become a single entry with the most common DNA and genes. In all, the sample holds about 49,000 distinct CDR3 sequences, and more than 8% of those were seen once. The top ten clones comprise under 2% of the sample. The time point label, as the study defines it: longitudinal time-point 1 (baseline). Source material: PBMCs. The receptors stem from a woman aged 40 to 55 in good health.

V and J are TRBV9 and TRBJ1-4, with D tentatively TRBD1 (6 bases). CDR3 length: 14 residues. Germline values: CDR1 SGDLS, CDR2 YYNGEE. V lost 3 bases to trimming and J lost 7 bases, with 13 bases between them. The DNA for the CDR3 is TGTGCCAGCAGCGCACAGGGTAGCACTGAAAAACTGTTTTTT. It is translated as CASSAQGSTEKLFF.

At least ten counts were recorded for this clonotype. V and J are TRBV9 and TRBJ2-3, with D perhaps matching TRBD2 (6 bases). V lost 8 bases to trimming and J lost 3 bases, with 7 bases between them. Germline V gene lookup returns CDR1 SGDLS and CDR2 YYNGEE. This CDR3 contains 11 residues. The CDR3 sequence: CASRGTDTQYF. In DNA, the CDR3 is TGTGCCAGTCGGGGGACAGATACGCAGTATTTT.

This clonotype was observed at least ten times. This chain uses TRBV29-1 with TRBJ2-5; the D is unclear. CDR1 and CDR2 from the germline V gene are SQVTM and ANQGSEA. The length of the CDR3 is 12 residues. V was clipped by 4 bases and J by 3 bases, with 9 bases between them. CDR3 DNA: TGCAGCGTTGCCCGGGTGGAAGAGACCCAGTACTTC. It translates to CSVARVEETQYF.

This clonotype was seen many times. V usage is TRBV6-1 and J usage is TRBJ1-2; D may be TRBD1 (5 bases). CDR3 length: 15 amino acids. With 6 bases removed from V and 0 bases from J, the gap between germline ends came to 14 bases. The V gene's germline CDR1 is MNHNS and CDR2 SASEGT. CDR3 amino acids: CASSPQALANYGYTF. CDR3 nucleotide sequence: TGTGCCAGCAGCCCACAGGCTTTAGCTAACTATGGCTACACCTTC.

The table lists this clonotype with many counts. The J gene is TRBJ2-7, the V gene TRBV5-6; D gene ambiguous. Trimming took off 1 base at V and 6 bases at J, with 11 bases between the two ends. Germline CDR1 and CDR2: SGHDT and YYEEEE. CDR3 length: 13 residues. Here the CDR3 reads CASSLSTLTEQYF. The CDR3 region has the DNA TGTGCCAGCAGCTTGAGTACCCTCACCGAGCAGTACTTC.

This clonotype has at least ten counts. Sequence at one end of the junction differs from germline and may be a read error. This rearrangement joins TRBV12-3 or TRBV12-4 to TRBJ1-1; D perhaps matches TRBD1 (6 bases). The CDR3 loop spans 12 amino acids. In DNA form, the CDR3 reads TGTGCCAGCAGTACCAACACACGGTGGACAGTCTTT. Its protein product is CASSTNTRWTVF.

Details on this clonotype: At one end the junction does not follow the germline gene, possibly because of a read error. V gene TRBV6-1 combines with J gene TRBJ1-2; 8 positions agree with TRBD1. The germline gives CDR1 MNHNS, CDR2 SASEGT. The CDR3 length is 13 residues. The CDR3 region is CVSSLDRAYGYTF. CDR3 coding DNA: TGTGTCAGCAGCCTGGACAGGGCCTATGGCTACACCTTC.

Many counts were recorded for this clonotype. The genes are TRBV20-1 and TRBJ2-5; D remains unclear. Germline CDR1 reads DFQATT; CDR2 reads SNEGSKA (reference sequence). The V end was cut by 3 bases, the J end by 0 bases, with 5 bases between. This CDR3 is built from 12 residues. CDR3 coding DNA: TGCAGTGCTAGTGACCACCAAGAGACCCAGTACTTC. This sequence encodes CSASDHQETQYF.